Below, 10 T cell receptor beta chains from the same sample are listed, as sequenced in a study of T-cell memory formation after mild COVID-19. TCRdb reanalysed the 5' RACE reads using MiXCR and keeps one entry per CDR3 protein. The data contain a few hundred thousand distinct CDR3 sequences, approximately 15% of them singletons. The sequencing input was PBMCs or a T cell subset sorted from them (not recorded which). These receptor sequences come from a man younger than 35 who had mild COVID-19 (a few samples of this study predate the infection). Cell type and time point are not known.

The gene calls are TRBV5-6 and TRBJ1-4; D not resolved. V gave up 1 base and J gave up 0 bases, with 7 bases separating them. Germline-derived CDR1 and CDR2 are SGHDT and YYEEEE. The CDR3 contains 15 residues. The CDR3 loop reads CASSLMSATNEKLFF. The CDR3 nucleotides are TGTGCCAGCAGCTTGATGAGCGCAACTAATGAAAAACTGTTTTTT.

This chain uses TRBV4-3 with TRBJ2-2, with D maybe TRBD2 (6 bases). V was pared by 3 bases and J by 7 bases, with 9 bases between. Germline V lookup: CDR1 LGHNA, CDR2 YSLEER. The CDR3 has 13 amino acids. The CDR3 DNA follows: TGCGCCAGCAGCCAGGAGGGTGGCGGGGAGCTGTTTTTT. Translated, it gives CASSQEGGGELFF.

This clonotype has only a few counts. The V gene is TRBV6-6, the J gene TRBJ2-1, with D perhaps matching TRBD1 or TRBD2 (5 bases each). This CDR3 has 17 amino acids. Trimming cost V 2 bases and J 3 bases, with 17 bases left between them. Germline lookup yields CDR1 MNHNY and CDR2 SVGAGI (reference sequence). The CDR3 bases are TGTGCCAGCAGTTACCGGGGCAGCCAACACATCTACAATGAGCAGTTCTTC. Amino acids: CASSYRGSQHIYNEQFF.

This clonotype occurred a few times. V and J are TRBV3-2 and TRBJ2-7. TRBV3-2 is an annotated pseudogene. The CDR3 runs 13 residues. The DNA for the CDR3 is TGTGCCAGCAGCCATTCTCCGTCCTACGAGCAGTACGTC. Translating gives CASSHSPSYEQYV.

In its sample, this clonotype was seen a few times. CDR3 loop: CASSKGQGVMRNEQFF. CDR3 bases: TGCGCCAGCAGCAAAGGACAGGGCGTTATGAGGAATGAGCAGTTCTTC. The chain is built from TRBV10-1 and TRBJ2-1; 8 bases line up with TRBD1. After removal of 6 bases from V and 7 bases from J, the junction contained 14 bases not matched to a gene. The CDR3 totals 16 residues. Germline-derived CDR1 and CDR2 are WNHNN and SYGVQD (reference sequence).

The J gene is TRBJ1-1, the V gene TRBV12-3 or TRBV12-4; tentative D call: TRBD1 (6 bases). Between the trimmed V and J ends, which lost 5 bases and 1 base, there was a span of 11 bases. CDR3 size: 14 residues. CDR3 amino acids: CASSQDSSNTEAFF. CDR3 nucleotide sequence: TGTGCCAGCAGTCAGGACAGCTCGAACACTGAAGCTTTCTTT.

This clonotype was counted at least ten times. The chain recombines TRBV7-2 with TRBJ1-1; TRBD1 matches 7 bases. The V segment lost 7 bases and the J segment 1 base; nucleotides outside the gene matches: 6. The CDR3 is made up of 14 amino acids. Germline CDR1 is SGHTA and CDR2 is FQGNSA. The CDR3 is CASTMRTGNTEAFF. CDR3 DNA sequence: TGTGCCAGCACCATGAGGACAGGGAACACTGAAGCTTTCTTT.

This clonotype occurred a few times. This sequence joins TRBV5-1 and TRBJ2-1; 7 bases match TRBD1. The CDR3 extends over 15 amino acids. V shed 2 bases and J 6 bases; nucleotides not matched to a gene: 8. Per germline, CDR1 SGHRS and CDR2 YFSETQ. Here the CDR3 DNA reads TGCGCCAGCAGCTTATACGGTGACAGGGCCAATGAGCAGTTCTTC. Translated, it gives CASSLYGDRANEQFF. Full variable domain (missing parts from reference TRBV5-1 and TRBJ2-1): KAGVTQTPRYLIKTRGQQVTLSCSPISGHRSVSWYQQTPGQGLQFLFEYFSETQRNKGNFPGRFSGRQFSNSRSEMNVSTLELGDSALYLCASSLYGDRANEQFFGPGTRLTVL.

The chain couples TRBV6-1 to TRBJ1-2, with 8 bases that match TRBD1. The CDR3 has 13 amino acids. CDR1 and CDR2 from the germline V gene are MNHNS and SASEGT. J gave up 4 bases and V 8 bases, and 6 bases lay outside the gene matches. The CDR3 nucleotides read TGTGCCAGCGAACCAGGGGGCGGCTATGGCTACACCTTC. Translating it yields CASEPGGGYGYTF.

A few counts support this clonotype. This chain connects TRBV5-1 to TRBJ1-5, with D perhaps TRBD1 (6 bases). Germline CDR1 is SGHRS and CDR2 is YFSETQ. CDR3 length: 15 amino acids. Trimming shortened V by 4 bases and J by 7 bases, and 18 bases separated the two germline ends. The CDR3 DNA reads as TGCGCCAGCAGCCCCCACGGGGGGGGCTTACAGCCCCAGCATTTT. Translated, it gives CASSPHGGGLQPQHF.